The TCR beta chain under discussion was sequenced for a study of cytomegalovirus exposure and HLA in healthy donors. Overall study findings and caveats: The likely origin of a cluster of highly shared sequence variants was a sequencing artifact.

PCR was performed using 60 Vbeta and 13 Jbeta primers. Sequencing used immunoSEQ multiplex PCR; TCRdb keeps in-frame clones, though not all of them. The sample comprises around 160,000 clones, around 79% of which are singletons, and less than 8% rests with the top ten. In the case of this clone: What it binds is not known.

This CDR3 spans 14 amino acids. Germline assignment: CDR1 MGHRA and CDR2 YSYEKL. V lost 4 bases, J lost 0 bases, and 8 bases lay in between. Sequencing was performed on PBMCs. The chain links TRBV4-1 to TRBJ2-3; D might be TRBD2 (5 bases). The source of this sequence is a woman in her thirties or forties in good health and CMV-seropositive. CDR3 sequence: CASSRTGSTDTQYF. CDR3 bases: TGCGCCAGCAGCCGGACGGGGAGCACAGATACGCAGTATTTT.